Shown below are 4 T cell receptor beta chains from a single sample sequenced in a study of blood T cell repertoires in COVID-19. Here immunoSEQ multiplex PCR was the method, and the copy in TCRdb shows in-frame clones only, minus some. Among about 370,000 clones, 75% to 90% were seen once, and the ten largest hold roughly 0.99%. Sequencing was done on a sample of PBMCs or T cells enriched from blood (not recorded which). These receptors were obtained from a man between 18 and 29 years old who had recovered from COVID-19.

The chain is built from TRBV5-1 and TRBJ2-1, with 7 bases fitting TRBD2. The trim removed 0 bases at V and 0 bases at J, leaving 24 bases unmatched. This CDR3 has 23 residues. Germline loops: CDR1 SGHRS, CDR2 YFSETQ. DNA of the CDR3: TGCGCCAGCAGCTTGGCCGTCGCGGGAGTACCCCCAATGTCATCCTTCTCCTACAATGAGCAGTTCTTC. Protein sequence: CASSLAVAGVPPMSSFSYNEQFF.

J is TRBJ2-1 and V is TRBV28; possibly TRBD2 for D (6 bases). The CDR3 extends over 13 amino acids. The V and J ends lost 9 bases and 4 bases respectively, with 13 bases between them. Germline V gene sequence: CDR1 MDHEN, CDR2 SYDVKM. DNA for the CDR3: TGTGCCAGTCGCGGTGGGGGGTACAATGAGCAGTTCTTC. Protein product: CASRGGGYNEQFF.

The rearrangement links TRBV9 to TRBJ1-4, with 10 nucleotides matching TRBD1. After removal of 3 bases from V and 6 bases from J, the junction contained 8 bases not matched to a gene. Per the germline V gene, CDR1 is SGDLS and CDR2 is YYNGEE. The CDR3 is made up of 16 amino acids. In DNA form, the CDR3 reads TGTGCCAGCAGCGGGGAAATCGGGACAGGGGATGAAAAACTGTTTTTT. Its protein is CASSGEIGTGDEKLFF. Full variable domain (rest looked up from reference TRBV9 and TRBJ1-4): DSGVTQTPKHLITATGQRVTLRCSPRSGDLSVYWYQQSLDQGLQFLIQYYNGEERAKGNILERFSAQQFPDLHSELNLSSLELGDSALYFCASSGEIGTGDEKLFFGSGTQLSVL.

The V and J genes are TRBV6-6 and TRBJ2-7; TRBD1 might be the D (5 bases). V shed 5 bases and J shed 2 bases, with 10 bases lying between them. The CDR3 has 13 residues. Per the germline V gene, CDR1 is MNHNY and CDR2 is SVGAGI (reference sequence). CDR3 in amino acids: CASSLRVTYEQYF. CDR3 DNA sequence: TGTGCCAGCAGTCTCAGGGTTACCTACGAGCAGTACTTC.